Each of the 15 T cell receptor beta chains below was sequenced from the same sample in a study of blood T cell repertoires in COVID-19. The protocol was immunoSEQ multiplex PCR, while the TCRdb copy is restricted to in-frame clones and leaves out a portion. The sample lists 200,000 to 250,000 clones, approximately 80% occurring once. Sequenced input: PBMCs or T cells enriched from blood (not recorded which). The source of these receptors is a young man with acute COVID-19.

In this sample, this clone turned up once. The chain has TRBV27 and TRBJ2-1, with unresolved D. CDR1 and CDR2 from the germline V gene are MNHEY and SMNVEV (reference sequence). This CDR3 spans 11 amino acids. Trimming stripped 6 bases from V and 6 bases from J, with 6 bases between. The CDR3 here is CASSLLNEQFF. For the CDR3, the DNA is TGTGCCAGCAGCCTACTCAATGAGCAGTTCTTC.

The CDR3 DNA is TGCGCCAGCAGCCAAGGGGGGGGCTACACAGATACGCAGTATTTT. Protein product: CASSQGGGYTDTQYF. V usage is TRBV4-1 and J usage is TRBJ2-3; possibly TRBD2 for D (7 bases). This CDR3 is 15 amino acids long. CDR1 is MGHRA, CDR2 YSYEKL, per germline. With 1 base removed from V and 2 bases from J, the gap between germline ends came to 10 bases.

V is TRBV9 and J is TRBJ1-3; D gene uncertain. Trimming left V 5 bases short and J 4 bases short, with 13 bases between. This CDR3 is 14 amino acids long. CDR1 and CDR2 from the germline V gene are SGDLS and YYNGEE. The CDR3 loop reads CASSTGGLGNTIYF. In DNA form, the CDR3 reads TGTGCCAGCAGTACCGGAGGCCTCGGAAACACCATATATTTT.

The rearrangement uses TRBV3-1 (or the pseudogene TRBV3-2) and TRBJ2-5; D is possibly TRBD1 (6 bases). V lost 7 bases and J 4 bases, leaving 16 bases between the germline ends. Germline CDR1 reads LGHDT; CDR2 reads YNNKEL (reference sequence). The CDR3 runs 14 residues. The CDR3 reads CASKVAGVSETQYF. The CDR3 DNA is TGTGCCAGCAAAGTTGCAGGGGTGTCAGAGACCCAGTACTTC.

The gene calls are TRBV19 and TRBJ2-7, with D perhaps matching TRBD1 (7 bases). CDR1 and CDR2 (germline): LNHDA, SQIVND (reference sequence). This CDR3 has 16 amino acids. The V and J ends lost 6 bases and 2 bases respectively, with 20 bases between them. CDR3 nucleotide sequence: TGTGCCAGTAGGGACAAATTGACAGGGACTCCCTACGAGCAGTACTTC. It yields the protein CASRDKLTGTPYEQYF.

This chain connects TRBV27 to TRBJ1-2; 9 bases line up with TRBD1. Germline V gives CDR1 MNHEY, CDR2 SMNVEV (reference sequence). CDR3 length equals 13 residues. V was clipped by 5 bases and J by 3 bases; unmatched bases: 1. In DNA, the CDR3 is TGTGCCAGCAGTCGGGACAGGGACTATGGCTACACCTTC. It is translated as CASSRDRDYGYTF.

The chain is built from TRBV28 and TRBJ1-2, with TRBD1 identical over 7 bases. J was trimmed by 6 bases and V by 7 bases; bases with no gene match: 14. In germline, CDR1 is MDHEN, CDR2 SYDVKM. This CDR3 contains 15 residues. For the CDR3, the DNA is TGTGCCAGCACCGAAGCCCTCGGGACAGATAATGGCTACACCTTC. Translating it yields CASTEALGTDNGYTF.

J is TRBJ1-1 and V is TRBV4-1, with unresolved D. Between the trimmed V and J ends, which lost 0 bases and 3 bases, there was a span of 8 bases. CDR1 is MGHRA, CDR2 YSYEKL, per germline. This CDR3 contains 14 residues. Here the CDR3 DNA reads TGCGCCAGCAGCCAAGATCGAGGTTACACTGAAGCTTTCTTT. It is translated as CASSQDRGYTEAFF.

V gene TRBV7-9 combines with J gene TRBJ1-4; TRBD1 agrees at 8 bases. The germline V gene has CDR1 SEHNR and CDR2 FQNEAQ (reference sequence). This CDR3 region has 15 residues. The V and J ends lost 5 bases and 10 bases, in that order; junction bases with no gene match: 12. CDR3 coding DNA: TGTGCCAGCAGCGCAGGGGGCTTGGAGGGACCAAAACTGTTTTTT. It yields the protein CASSAGGLEGPKLFF.

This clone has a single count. The CDR3 protein is CASSSQGASANTGELFF. CDR3 bases: TGCGCCAGCAGCTCCCAGGGGGCCTCCGCGAACACCGGGGAGCTGTTTTTT. The chain links TRBV5-1 to TRBJ2-2; TRBD1 matches at 8 bases. The CDR3 contains 17 residues. Germline trimming cut 3 bases from V and 0 bases from J; bases unmatched to any gene: 7. Germline-derived CDR1 and CDR2 are SGHRS and YFSETQ.

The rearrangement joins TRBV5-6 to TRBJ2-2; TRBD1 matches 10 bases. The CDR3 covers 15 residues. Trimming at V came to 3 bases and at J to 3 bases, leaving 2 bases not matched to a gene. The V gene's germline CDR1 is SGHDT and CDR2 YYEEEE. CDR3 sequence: CASSSGQGYTGELFF. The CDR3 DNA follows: TGTGCCAGCAGCTCGGGACAGGGGTACACCGGGGAGCTGTTTTTT.

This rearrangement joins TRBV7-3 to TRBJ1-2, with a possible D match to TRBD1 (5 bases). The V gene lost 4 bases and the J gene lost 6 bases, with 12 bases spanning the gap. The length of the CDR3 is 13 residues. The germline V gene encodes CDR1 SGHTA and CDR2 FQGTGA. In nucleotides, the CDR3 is TGTGCCAGCAGCTCCGTTGGGGGGGATGGCTACACCTTC. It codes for CASSSVGGDGYTF.

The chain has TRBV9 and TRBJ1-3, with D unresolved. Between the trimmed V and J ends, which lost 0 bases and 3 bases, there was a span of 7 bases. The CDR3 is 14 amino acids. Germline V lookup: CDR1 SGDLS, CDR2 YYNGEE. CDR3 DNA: TGTGCCAGCAGCGTAGAAGCGAATGGAAACACCATATATTTT. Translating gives CASSVEANGNTIYF.

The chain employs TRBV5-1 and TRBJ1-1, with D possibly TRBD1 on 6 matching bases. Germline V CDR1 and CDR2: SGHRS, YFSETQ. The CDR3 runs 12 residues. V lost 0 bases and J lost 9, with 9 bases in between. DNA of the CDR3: TGCGCCAGCAGCTTGGCAGGGGACAAAGCTTTCTTT. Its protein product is CASSLAGDKAFF.

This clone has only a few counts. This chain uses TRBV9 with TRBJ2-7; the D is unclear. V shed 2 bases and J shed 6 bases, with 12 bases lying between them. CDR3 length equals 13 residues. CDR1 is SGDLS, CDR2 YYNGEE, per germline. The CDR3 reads CASSVALLGEQYF. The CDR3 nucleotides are TGTGCCAGCAGCGTTGCCCTGCTCGGCGAGCAGTACTTC.